This TCR beta chain was identified during a study of T cell changes during pregnancy in multiple sclerosis. This CDR3 spans 14 amino acids. Germline V gene lookup returns CDR1 KGHSH and CDR2 LQKENI. V dropped 3 bases and J dropped 12; count of bases not matched to a gene: 10. Only in-frame clones appear in the TCRdb table, and some are missing; sequencing was by immunoSEQ multiplex PCR. The sample lists tens of thousands of clones, around 92% seen once, with 0.25% in the top ten. This chain connects TRBV18 to TRBJ2-1, with TRBD2 matching over 8 bases. This material consisted of CD4+ T cells from peripheral blood mononuclear cells, taken in the third trimester of pregnancy. The TCR comes from a female donor with multiple sclerosis, enrolled in a pregnancy study. DNA for the CDR3: TGTGCCAGCTCACCTAGCGGGGACCGTGACGGGCAGTTCTTC. Encoded protein: CASSPSGDRDGQFF.